The 30 T cell receptor beta chains below all came from one sample that was sequenced in a study of T-cell memory formation after mild COVID-19. Each CDR3 protein is one row after TCRdb ran MiXCR on the 5' RACE reads. The sample holds some 250,000 distinct CDR3 sequences, 8% to 9.5% seen once. The sequenced material came from PBMCs or a T cell subset sorted from them (not recorded which). The receptors derive from a man aged 18-30 years who had mild COVID-19 (a few samples of this study predate the infection). Cell type and time point are not known.

This clonotype occurred a few times. J is TRBJ1-1 and V is TRBV5-1; 8 bases are shared with TRBD1. The ends lost 1 base at V and 4 bases at J; junction bases unmatched: 3. CDR1 and CDR2 from the germline V gene are SGHRS and YFSETQ. The CDR3 is 14 amino acids. For the CDR3, the DNA is TGCGCCAGCAGCTTGCCTACAGGGGGCACTGAAGCTTTCTTT. Its protein product is CASSLPTGGTEAFF.

The V gene is TRBV7-9, the J gene TRBJ2-2; 7 bases match TRBD1. CDR3 size: 15 residues. V was pared by 2 bases and J by 6 bases, with 6 bases of the junction left unmatched. Germline V CDR1 and CDR2: SEHNR, FQNEAQ (reference sequence). DNA for the CDR3: TGTGCCAGCAGCTTACAGGGGGAAACCGCCGGGGAGCTGTTTTTT. The encoded protein is CASSLQGETAGELFF.

In this sample, this clonotype turned up many times. This chain links TRBV20-1 with TRBJ1-3, with D possibly matching TRBD1 (5 bases). The V and J ends lost 4 bases and 2 bases respectively, with 15 bases between them. CDR1 is DFQATT, CDR2 SNEGSKA, per germline (reference sequence). This CDR3 comprises 15 residues. CDR3 sequence (DNA): TGCAGTGCTACGGACATCGAATTTACTGGAAACACCATATATTTT. It is translated as CSATDIEFTGNTIYF.

This clonotype was counted between two and nine times. V is TRBV27 and J is TRBJ2-7; either TRBD1 or TRBD2 may fit D (5 bases each). Germline V gene lookup returns CDR1 MNHEY and CDR2 SMNVEV (reference sequence). The CDR3 is 15 amino acids. V lost 5 bases, J lost 2 bases, and 16 bases lay in between. In DNA, the CDR3 is TGTGCCAGCAGTACGAGGTGGGGGAGTGCCTACGAGCAGTACTTC. Translation gives CASSTRWGSAYEQYF.

This clonotype was seen only a few times. The DNA of the CDR3 is TGTGCCAGCGGGGGCGGGGGTCAAGAGACCCAGTACTTC. Its protein product is CASGGGGQETQYF. This chain uses TRBV4-2 with TRBJ2-5, with D perhaps TRBD2 (7 bases). Germline values: CDR1 LGHNA, CDR2 YNFKEQ. This CDR3 has 13 amino acids. The V gene lost 8 bases and the J gene lost 2 bases, with 12 bases spanning the gap.

This clonotype was observed a handful of times. The chain's CDR3 is CASSQAGGFHNEQFF. Here the CDR3 DNA reads TGTGCCAGCAGCCAAGCAGGGGGCTTCCACAATGAGCAGTTCTTC. The V gene is TRBV4-2, the J gene TRBJ2-1; TRBD1 matches 8 bases. Germline assignment: CDR1 LGHNA and CDR2 YNFKEQ. J lost 5 bases, V lost 1 base, and 4 bases had no gene match. The CDR3 is 15 residues long.

The V and J genes are TRBV6-6 and TRBJ1-5, with unresolved D. Germline CDR1 and CDR2: MNHNY and SVGAGI (reference sequence). Trimming stripped 0 bases from V and 0 bases from J, with 12 bases between. The CDR3 runs 17 residues. The CDR3 DNA reads as TGTGCCAGCAGTTACTCGATGGGTTTCTCTAGCAATCAGCCCCAGCATTTT. Its protein is CASSYSMGFSSNQPQHF.

This clonotype occurred a few times. V gene TRBV20-1 combines with J gene TRBJ1-6, with D perhaps matching TRBD1 (5 bases). V was clipped by 3 bases and J by 9 bases, with 21 bases between them. This CDR3 has 16 amino acids. Germline lookup yields CDR1 DFQATT and CDR2 SNEGSKA (reference sequence). The CDR3 protein is CSASAPRAVIISPLHF. The CDR3 bases are TGCAGTGCTAGTGCCCCCAGGGCCGTTATAATTTCACCCCTCCACTTT.

This clonotype was seen a handful of times. CDR3 nucleotide sequence: TGTGCCAGCAGCCCTCGTATAGCGGGGGGCACCGGGGAGCTGTTTTTT. This translates into CASSPRIAGGTGELFF. The genes are TRBV9 and TRBJ2-2; 10 nucleotides match TRBD2. The CDR3 consists of 16 residues. Germline CDR1 reads SGDLS; CDR2 reads YYNGEE. Trimming took 4 bases from V and 4 from J; bases not matched to a gene: 7.

This clonotype has at least ten counts. The J gene is TRBJ2-3, the V gene TRBV7-2; possibly TRBD2 for D (6 bases). V was pared by 1 base and J by 8 bases, with 7 bases between. The CDR3 has 12 residues. The V gene's germline CDR1 is SGHTA and CDR2 FQGNSA. DNA for the CDR3: TGTGCCAGCAGCTTAGGGGGAGGTACGCAGTATTTT. Protein sequence: CASSLGGGTQYF.

This clonotype was seen ten or more times. The chain employs TRBV5-1 and TRBJ2-1, with D unresolved. The CDR3 totals 16 residues. V was clipped by 6 bases and J by 3 bases, with 19 bases between them. Germline V gene lookup returns CDR1 SGHRS and CDR2 YFSETQ. This CDR3 is CASTLPQGRFYNEQFF. The CDR3, as DNA: TGCGCCAGCACCCTACCTCAAGGTCGTTTCTACAATGAGCAGTTCTTC.

This clonotype has just a few counts. The chain recombines TRBV20-1 with TRBJ2-7, with D tentatively TRBD1 (6 bases). CDR3 length equals 15 residues. With 5 bases removed from V and 2 bases from J, the gap between germline ends came to 19 bases. The germline gives CDR1 DFQATT, CDR2 SNEGSKA (reference sequence). CDR3 nucleotide sequence: TGCAGTGCTGAATTAGGGGGTATCGGAGCCTACGAGCAGTACGTC. This gives the protein CSAELGGIGAYEQYV.

This clonotype has a handful of counts. The V and J genes are TRBV5-4 and TRBJ2-3, with D hard to call. CDR3 length equals 15 residues. Between the trimmed V and J ends, which lost 6 bases and 0 bases, there was a span of 14 bases. Germline V gene sequence: CDR1 SGHNT, CDR2 YYREEE (reference sequence). The CDR3 sequence: CASTMGGRSTDTQYF. DNA of the CDR3: TGTGCCAGCACCATGGGCGGCCGAAGCACAGATACGCAGTATTTT.

This chain uses TRBV20-1 with TRBJ2-1; TRBD2 matches at 12 bases. The germline gives CDR1 DFQATT, CDR2 SNEGSKA (reference sequence). V was pared by 4 bases and J by 8 bases, with 12 bases of the junction left unmatched. The CDR3 loop spans 16 amino acids. The CDR3 nucleotides are TGCAGTGCTATTACTAGCGGGGGGTACGTTATGGATGAGCAGTTCTTC. It is translated as CSAITSGGYVMDEQFF.

This clonotype was counted a few times. The gene calls are TRBV6-2 or TRBV6-3 and TRBJ2-1; D call uncertain. V lost 2 bases and J 8 bases, leaving 7 bases between the germline ends. The germline gives CDR1 MNHEY, CDR2 SVGEGT. There are 12 residues in the CDR3. CDR3 sequence (DNA): TGTGCCAGCAGTTACCCTTTGGATGAGCAGTTCTTC. It encodes CASSYPLDEQFF.

The chain uses TRBV5-1 and TRBJ2-5; a weak D match, TRBD2 (5 bases). Trimming removed 6 bases from V and 5 bases from J, with 8 bases in between. Germline V gene data show CDR1 as SGHRS and CDR2 as YFSETQ. The CDR3 loop spans 11 amino acids. The DNA of the CDR3 is TGCGCCAGCAAGGAGCGGGAGACCCAGTACTTC. Translation gives CASKERETQYF.

This clonotype was counted between two and nine times. The V call is TRBV4-1, the J call TRBJ2-3, with D perhaps matching TRBD2 (6 bases). Trimming pared 2 bases from V and 0 bases from J, leaving 9 bases between. CDR1 is MGHRA, CDR2 YSYEKL, per germline. The CDR3 consists of 15 residues. This CDR3 reads CASSQRSGSTDTQYF. Written as DNA, the CDR3 is TGCGCCAGCAGCCAACGTAGCGGCAGCACAGATACGCAGTATTTT.

This chain joins TRBV20-1 and TRBJ2-4, with D perhaps given as TRBD1 or TRBD2 (6 bases each). V dropped 7 bases and J dropped 7 bases, with 20 bases sitting between them. CDR3 length: 14 amino acids. The germline V gene encodes CDR1 DFQATT and CDR2 SNEGSKA (reference sequence). CDR3 coding DNA: TGCAGTGTATTTCGTGGGGGGCGGAGTAACATTCAGTACTTC. The encoded protein is CSVFRGGRSNIQYF.

This clonotype has a handful of counts. V and J are TRBV4-1 and TRBJ2-6, with D tentatively TRBD1 or TRBD2 (5 bases each). The germline CDR1 and CDR2 sequences are MGHRA and YSYEKL. The V end was cut by 0 bases, the J end by 0 bases, with 15 bases between. The CDR3 extends over 19 amino acids. The chain's CDR3 is CASSQDRGSLSSGANVLTF. CDR3 DNA sequence: TGCGCCAGCAGCCAAGATCGGGGCAGCCTTAGCTCTGGGGCCAACGTCCTGACTTTC.

This clonotype was detected many times. The V and J genes are TRBV6-2 or TRBV6-3 and TRBJ2-7, with D possibly TRBD1 on 5 matching bases. From germline, CDR1 is MNHEY and CDR2 SVGEGT. This CDR3 spans 15 amino acids. V was shortened by 6 bases and J by 2 bases, with 17 bases between the two germline ends. The CDR3 loop reads CASSFQDGATYEQYV. DNA for the CDR3: TGTGCCAGCAGCTTTCAGGATGGGGCTACCTACGAGCAGTACGTC.

There are a few counts of this clonotype. The V and J genes are TRBV21-1 and TRBJ1-3. TRBV21-1 is recorded as a pseudogene. CDR3 size: 12 residues. CDR3 sequence (DNA): TGTGCCAGCAAATGCTCTGGAAACACCATATATTTT. Encoded protein: CASKCSGNTIYF.

This chain joins TRBV11-2 and TRBJ2-6; D is uncertain. The CDR3 totals 16 residues. The germline V gene encodes CDR1 SGHAT and CDR2 FQNNGV. The V end was cut by 6 bases, the J end by 0 bases, with 12 bases between. CDR3 amino acids: CASSPSRASGANVLTF. CDR3 nucleotide sequence: TGTGCCAGCAGTCCTTCCCGGGCCTCTGGGGCCAACGTCCTGACTTTC.

This clonotype was counted between two and nine times. CDR3 region: CASSQEGDTQYF. DNA for the CDR3: TGTGCCAGCAGCCAAGAGGGCGATACGCAGTATTTT. The J gene is TRBJ2-3, the V gene TRBV4-2; no reliable D call. The CDR3 covers 12 residues. With 0 bases removed from V and 6 bases from J, the gap between germline ends came to 4 bases. Germline assignment: CDR1 LGHNA and CDR2 YNFKEQ.

The V call is TRBV5-6, the J call TRBJ1-2, with D tentatively TRBD1 (6 bases). The V gene's germline CDR1 is SGHDT and CDR2 YYEEEE. The V gene lost 0 bases and the J gene lost 4 bases, with 10 bases spanning the gap. CDR3 length equals 14 residues. The CDR3 nucleotides read TGTGCCAGCAGCTTGGTGGGGGCCGGCTATGGCTACACCTTC. It translates to CASSLVGAGYGYTF.

This clonotype turned up a few times. The CDR3 DNA sequence: TGCAGCGTTGAAGATCTTGCAGCGAACACTGAAGCTTTCTTT. Its translation is CSVEDLAANTEAFF. The V gene is TRBV29-1, the J gene TRBJ1-1, with D unclear. CDR1 and CDR2 (germline): SQVTM, ANQGSEA. There are 14 residues in the CDR3. V dropped 0 bases and J dropped 1 base, with 9 bases sitting between them. The full variable domain, with the rest looked up from reference TRBV29-1 and TRBJ1-1, is SAVISQKPSRDICQRGTSLTIQCQVDSQVTMMFWYRQQPGQSLTLIATANQGSEATYESGFVIDKFPISRPNLTFSTLTVSNMSPEDSSIYLCSVEDLAANTEAFFGQGTRLTVV.

This clonotype was seen ten or more times. This chain connects TRBV5-6 to TRBJ2-7; no clear D gene. CDR3 length: 13 amino acids. Looked up from germline, CDR1 is SGHDT and CDR2 is YYEEEE. Trimming left V 4 bases short and J 1 base short, with 9 bases between. The CDR3 spells CASSPTGSYEQYV. The CDR3 nucleotides read TGTGCCAGCAGCCCAACGGGTTCCTACGAGCAGTACGTC.

This clonotype was seen a handful of times. The V gene is TRBV20-1, the J gene TRBJ2-7; D is unclear. The length of the CDR3 is 11 residues. With 2 bases removed from V and 8 bases from J, the gap between germline ends came to 10 bases. Per germline, CDR1 DFQATT and CDR2 SNEGSKA (reference sequence). CDR3 sequence (DNA): TGCAGTGCTAGATTCGCTATCCAGCAGTACTTC. Its translation is CSARFAIQQYF.

This clonotype was seen many times. CDR3 sequence (DNA): TGTGCCAGCAGCTTCGACACGGGGAGAGATACGCAGTATTTT. Its protein is CASSFDTGRDTQYF. This chain connects TRBV7-8 to TRBJ2-3; D possibly corresponds to TRBD2 (5 bases). This CDR3 region has 14 residues. Trimming shortened V by 3 bases and J by 5 bases, and 12 bases separated the two germline ends. Germline CDR1 reads SGHVS; CDR2 reads FQNEAQ.

This clonotype was seen repeatedly, ten times or more. V is TRBV5-6 and J is TRBJ2-5, with D maybe TRBD1 (6 bases). V lost 2 bases and J lost 1, with 15 bases in between. Germline values: CDR1 SGHDT, CDR2 YYEEEE. The CDR3 is made up of 16 amino acids. The CDR3 loop reads CASSFWGPNFQETQYF. Written as DNA, the CDR3 is TGTGCCAGCAGCTTTTGGGGGCCGAACTTCCAAGAGACCCAGTACTTC. Full variable domain (outside the CDR3, taken from reference TRBV5-6 and TRBJ2-5): DAGVTQSPTHLIKTRGQQVTLRCSPKSGHDTVSWYQQALGQGPQFIFQYYEEEERQRGNFPDRFSGHQFPNYSSELNVNALLLGDSALYLCASSFWGPNFQETQYFGPGTRLLVL.

This clonotype has only a few counts. V gene TRBV6-2 or TRBV6-3 combines with J gene TRBJ2-5, with D possibly matching TRBD1 (6 bases). The CDR3 is 13 amino acids. V was trimmed by 2 bases and J by 4 bases, leaving 8 bases between them. The germline V gene encodes CDR1 MNHEY and CDR2 SVGEGT. The CDR3 DNA is TGTGCCAGCAGTTACGCCAGGGGAGAGACCCAGTACTTC. Its translation: CASSYARGETQYF.